This section outlines one T cell receptor (beta chain) sequence together with its context. CDR1 and CDR2 from the germline V gene are SGHTS and YDEGEE. This CDR3 is 10 amino acids long. Deletions cut 1 base from V and 6 bases from J, with 2 bases between. The data were obtained in a study of shared clonotypes between healthy human individuals. Study context: Each donor's CD8 memory used one plate, CD8 naive two, each CD4 subset three.

Data came from immunoSEQ multiplex PCR; TCRdb stores just in-frame clones and leaves some out. The sample gives some 2,000,000 clones, approximately 94% of which show up once; around 0.13% is in the top ten. Source material: naive CD4+ T cells sorted from blood. Described subset: CD45RA+ positively selected. The clonotype originates from a man younger than 35 in good health. The chain joins TRBV5-8 to TRBJ2-7; no clear D gene. CDR3 DNA sequence: TGTGCCAGCAGCTTGCTCGAGCAGTACTTC. Protein sequence: CASSLLEQYF.